The text below deals with one T cell receptor (beta chain). Its antigen is unidentified. The source of the sample is a study of cytomegalovirus exposure and HLA in healthy donors. Study background: In a previous analysis, some 110 million unique TCR beta sequences were found from some 180 million T cells. Study-wide results and caveats: Rarity characterized most TCR sequences, yet some public TCRs appeared in many donors. It was likely that a cluster of highly shared sequence variants was a sequencing artifact.

The germline V gene has CDR1 MNHNS and CDR2 SASEGT. The germline V and J ends were trimmed by 11 bases and 2 bases, with 19 bases remaining between them. The CDR3 contains 15 residues. PCR employed 60 Vbeta and 13 Jbeta primers. The table came from immunoSEQ multiplex PCR; TCRdb's copy has only in-frame clones and leaves some out. The sample contains about 160,000 clones, 70% to 80% of which appear only once. This receptor was taken from a man aged 50 to 59 in good health and CMV-seropositive. The material sequenced was PBMCs. The chain joins TRBV6-1 to TRBJ1-3, with D perhaps TRBD1 (6 bases). DNA for the CDR3: TGTGCCGGATCTCGTATGGGGGGGCCTGGAAACACCATATATTTT. The encoded protein is CAGSRMGGPGNTIYF.